The 14 T cell receptor beta chains in this list originate from one sample, sequenced in a study of shared clonotypes between healthy human individuals (dated by TCRdb to 2020 to 2022). Library method: the immunoSEQ multiplex PCR assay. As stored in TCRdb, this immuneACCESS dataset retains in-frame rearrangements with V and J assigned. A fraction of the clones does not appear; measured against another copy, unresolved V genes explain less than half of the discrepancy, and the remainder lacks a known reason. The sample contains around 480,000 clones, about three quarters of them found a single time. Approximately 12% of the sample rests with the top ten. The specimen sequenced was PBMCs. These TCRs come from a woman in her thirties or forties in good health. Some clones in this sample may be carry-over from other donors' samples.

The chain carries TRBV6-5 and TRBJ1-5; no reliable D call. Germline lookup yields CDR1 MNHEY and CDR2 SVGAGI. This CDR3 has 14 residues. V was trimmed by 6 bases and J by 1 base, leaving 10 bases between them. The CDR3 nucleotides read TGTGCCAGCAGCCCGGACGCCAGCAATCAGCCCCAGCATTTT. Its protein product is CASSPDASNQPQHF.

Comment on this clone: This may be a read error, as it is one base from a much larger clone. This chain links TRBV2 with TRBJ1-2; 8 bases fit TRBD1. This CDR3 is 13 amino acids long. Germline V CDR1 and CDR2: SNHLY, FYNNEI. With 7 bases clipped from V and 7 bases from J, the junction kept 8 bases outside the gene matches. Here the CDR3 reads CASTPTGGSGYTF. For the CDR3, the DNA is TGTGCCAGCACCCCCACAGGGGGTAGTGGCTACACCTTC.

On this clone: Other DNA sequences in the sample encode the same CDR3. The chain carries TRBV28 and TRBJ2-7, with TRBD2 matching over 11 bases. Trimming cost V 6 bases and J 3 bases; bases outside gene matches: 4. Germline CDR1 MDHEN, CDR2 SYDVKM. There are 14 residues in the CDR3. CDR3 in amino acids: CASRQGLAVYEQYF. The CDR3 DNA reads as TGTGCCAGCAGGCAGGGACTAGCGGTCTACGAGCAGTACTTC.

This chain uses TRBV11-3 with TRBJ2-1; a possible D gene is TRBD1 (6 bases). The CDR3 extends over 12 amino acids. Trimming left V 5 bases short and J 10 bases short, with 12 bases between. CDR1 SGHNT and CDR2 YENEEA come from the germline V gene. CDR3 sequence: CASSRGQGEQFF. The CDR3, as DNA: TGTGCCAGCAGCCGGGGACAAGGAGAGCAGTTCTTC.

This rearrangement joins TRBV7-9 to TRBJ1-2; D gene ambiguous. Germline values: CDR1 SEHNR, CDR2 FQNEAQ (reference sequence). Trimming took 5 bases from V and 6 from J, leaving 13 bases between them. This CDR3 is built from 13 residues. CDR3 amino acids: CASSTQRVDGYTF. The CDR3 nucleotides read TGTGCCAGCAGCACTCAGCGGGTCGATGGCTACACCTTC.

This clone was counted a few times. The chain combines TRBV11-2 with TRBJ1-2; D possibly corresponds to TRBD1 (6 bases). The length of the CDR3 is 16 residues. V lost 7 bases and J lost 3, with 21 bases in between. Looked up from germline, CDR1 is SGHAT and CDR2 is FQNNGV. The CDR3 region has the DNA TGTGCCAGCACTGAGGGCAGGGGTCGACACTACTATGGCTACACCTTC. Translated, it gives CASTEGRGRHYYGYTF. Full variable domain (missing parts from reference TRBV11-2 and TRBJ1-2): EAGVAQSPRYKIIEKRQSVAFWCNPISGHATLYWYQQILGQGPKLLIQFQNNGVVDDSQLPKDRFSAERLKGVDSTLKIQPAKLEDSAVYLCASTEGRGRHYYGYTFGSGTRLTVV.

The V gene is TRBV5-1, the J gene TRBJ1-1, with D hard to call. Looked up from germline, CDR1 is SGHRS and CDR2 is YFSETQ. V was pared by 6 bases and J by 1 base, with 13 bases between. The CDR3 is made up of 14 amino acids. CDR3 sequence: CASTKEGANTEAFF. CDR3 DNA: TGCGCCAGCACCAAGGAGGGCGCGAACACTGAAGCTTTCTTT. The whole variable domain, remainder taken from reference TRBV5-1 and TRBJ1-1, is KAGVTQTPRYLIKTRGQQVTLSCSPISGHRSVSWYQQTPGQGLQFLFEYFSETQRNKGNFPGRFSGRQFSNSRSEMNVSTLELGDSALYLCASTKEGANTEAFFGQGTRLTVV.

The chain employs TRBV9 and TRBJ2-7; 9 bases align to TRBD1. The CDR3 extends over 15 amino acids. The germline gives CDR1 SGDLS, CDR2 YYNGEE. V gave up 2 bases and J gave up 4 bases; unmatched junction bases: 7. The DNA for the CDR3 is TGTGCCAGCAGCGTCTCCGGGACAGGGAGTTACGAGCAGTACTTC. This gives the protein CASSVSGTGSYEQYF.

The rearrangement links TRBV4-1 to TRBJ2-7, with D possibly matching TRBD2 (6 bases). The V gene lost 4 bases and the J gene lost 0 bases, with 10 bases spanning the gap. The CDR3 is made up of 14 amino acids. Germline assignment: CDR1 MGHRA and CDR2 YSYEKL. The CDR3 DNA is TGCGCCAGCAGCCTAGCGGCGAGCTCCTACGAGCAGTACTTC. As protein: CASSLAASSYEQYF.

This sequence joins TRBV6-1 and TRBJ2-5, with 9 bases that match TRBD1. The V gene's germline CDR1 is MNHNS and CDR2 SASEGT. This CDR3 contains 14 residues. The junction had 5 bases not matched to a gene; V was cut back by 4 bases and J by 5 bases. In nucleotides, the CDR3 is TGTGCCAGCAGTGTAAACAGGGGGCTGGAGACCCAGTACTTC. This codes for CASSVNRGLETQYF.

Comments on this clone: The junction shows a germline mismatch at one end, possibly a read error. This chain links TRBV7-7 with TRBJ2-1; D ambiguous. Germline V gene sequence: CDR1 SSHAT, CDR2 FNYEAQ (reference sequence). CDR3 size: 15 residues. The chain's CDR3 is CASSPLKGGYNEQFF. The CDR3 DNA reads as TGTGCTAGCAGCCCACTAAAGGGTGGGTACAATGAGCAGTTCTTC.

The rearrangement links TRBV6-5 to TRBJ1-1, with a weak D call TRBD1 (5 bases). The length of the CDR3 is 13 residues. CDR1 and CDR2 (germline): MNHEY, SVGAGI. V was cut by 7 bases and J by 6 bases, with 15 bases left in between. This CDR3 reads CASNDPSRAEAFF. DNA of the CDR3: TGTGCCAGCAACGACCCCTCCAGGGCTGAAGCTTTCTTT.

In its sample, this clone was seen many times. The chain employs TRBV7-2 and TRBJ2-7, with 12 bases identical to TRBD2. With V trimmed by 5 bases and J by 4 bases, 6 bases remained unmatched. Germline CDR1 reads SGHTA; CDR2 reads FQGNSA. The CDR3 contains 15 residues. The CDR3 nucleotides are TGTGCCAGCAGCCAGACCCTAGCGGGAGGGTACGAGCAGTACTTC. The encoded protein is CASSQTLAGGYEQYF.

V gene TRBV12-5 combines with J gene TRBJ1-5, with D possibly TRBD1 on 5 matching bases. Germline CDR1 reads LGHNT; CDR2 reads FRNRAP. The CDR3 totals 20 residues. The V and J ends lost 4 bases and 0 bases respectively, with 25 bases between them. The CDR3 DNA sequence: TGTGCTAGTGGTTCCCGTTGTGGGACCGAAGCCCCCTATAGCAATCAGCCCCAGCATTTT. Its translation is CASGSRCGTEAPYSNQPQHF.